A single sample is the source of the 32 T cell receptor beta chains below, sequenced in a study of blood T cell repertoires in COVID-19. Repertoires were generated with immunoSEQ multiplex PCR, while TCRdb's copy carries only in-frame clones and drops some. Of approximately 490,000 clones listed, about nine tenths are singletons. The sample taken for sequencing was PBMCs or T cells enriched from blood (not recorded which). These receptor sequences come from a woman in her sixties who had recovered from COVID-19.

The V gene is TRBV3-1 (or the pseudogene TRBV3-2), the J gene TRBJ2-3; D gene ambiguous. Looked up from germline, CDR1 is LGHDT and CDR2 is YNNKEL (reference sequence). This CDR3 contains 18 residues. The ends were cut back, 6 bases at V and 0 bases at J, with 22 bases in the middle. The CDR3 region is CASSLSVILIGSTDTQYF. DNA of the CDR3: TGTGCCAGCAGTCTAAGTGTTATCCTTATCGGTAGCACAGATACGCAGTATTTT.

CDR3 region: CASSLSARGRMNTGELFF. CDR3 coding DNA: TGTGCCAGCAGCCTATCCGCGCGGGGGAGAATGAACACCGGGGAGCTGTTTTTT. The chain carries TRBV4-2 and TRBJ2-2, with 7 nucleotides matching TRBD2. Germline V lookup: CDR1 LGHNA, CDR2 YNFKEQ. The CDR3 is 18 amino acids. V was clipped by 4 bases and J by 1 base; unmatched bases: 12.

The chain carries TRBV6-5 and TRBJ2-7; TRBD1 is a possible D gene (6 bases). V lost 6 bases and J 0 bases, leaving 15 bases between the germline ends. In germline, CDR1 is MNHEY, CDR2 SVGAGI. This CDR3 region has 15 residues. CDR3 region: CASSAGTKSSYEQYV. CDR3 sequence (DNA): TGTGCCAGCAGCGCCGGGACAAAAAGCTCCTACGAGCAGTACGTC.

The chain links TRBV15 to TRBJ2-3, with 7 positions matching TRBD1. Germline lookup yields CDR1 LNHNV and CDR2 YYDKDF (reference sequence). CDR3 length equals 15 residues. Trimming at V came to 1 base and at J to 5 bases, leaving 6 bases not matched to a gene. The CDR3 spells CATSRVAGGGDTQYF. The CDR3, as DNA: TGTGCCACCAGCAGAGTGGCAGGGGGTGGAGATACGCAGTATTTT.

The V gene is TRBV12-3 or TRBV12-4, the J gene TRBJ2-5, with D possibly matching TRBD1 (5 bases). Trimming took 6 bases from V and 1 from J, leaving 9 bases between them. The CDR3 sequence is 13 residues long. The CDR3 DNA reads TGTGCCAGCAGGAACAGGATCCAAGAGACCCAGTACTTC. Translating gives CASRNRIQETQYF.

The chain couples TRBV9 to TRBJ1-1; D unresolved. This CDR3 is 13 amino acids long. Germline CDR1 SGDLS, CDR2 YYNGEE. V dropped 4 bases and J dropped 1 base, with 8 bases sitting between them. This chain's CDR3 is CASSSRQNTEAFF. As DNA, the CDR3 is TGTGCCAGCAGCTCCCGACAGAACACTGAAGCTTTCTTT.

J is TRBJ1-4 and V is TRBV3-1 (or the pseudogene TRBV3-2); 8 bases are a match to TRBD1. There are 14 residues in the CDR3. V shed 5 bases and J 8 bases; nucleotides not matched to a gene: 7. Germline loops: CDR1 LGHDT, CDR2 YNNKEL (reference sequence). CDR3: CASSRTGRGEKLFF. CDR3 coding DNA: TGTGCCAGCAGCAGGACAGGGCGGGGAGAAAAACTGTTTTTT.

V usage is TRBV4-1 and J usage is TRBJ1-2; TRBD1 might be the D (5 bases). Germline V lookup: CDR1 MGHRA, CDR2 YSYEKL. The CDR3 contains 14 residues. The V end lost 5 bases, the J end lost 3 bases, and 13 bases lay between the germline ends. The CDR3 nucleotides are TGCGCCAGCAGCAAGGGTCGGGGGGACTATGGCTACACCTTC. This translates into CASSKGRGDYGYTF.

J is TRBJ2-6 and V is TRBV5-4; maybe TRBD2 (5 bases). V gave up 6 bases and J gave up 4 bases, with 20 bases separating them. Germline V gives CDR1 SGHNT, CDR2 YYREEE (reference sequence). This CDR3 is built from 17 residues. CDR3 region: CASNPKEGSLGANVLTF. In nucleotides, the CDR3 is TGTGCCAGCAATCCGAAAGAGGGATCGTTGGGGGCCAACGTCCTGACTTTC.

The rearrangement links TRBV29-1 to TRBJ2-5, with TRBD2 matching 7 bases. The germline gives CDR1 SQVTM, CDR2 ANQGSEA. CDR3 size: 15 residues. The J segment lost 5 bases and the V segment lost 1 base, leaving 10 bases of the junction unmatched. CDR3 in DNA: TGCAGCGTTGAAGGTCATGACGGGGGAGGGGAGACCCAGTACTTC. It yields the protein CSVEGHDGGGETQYF.

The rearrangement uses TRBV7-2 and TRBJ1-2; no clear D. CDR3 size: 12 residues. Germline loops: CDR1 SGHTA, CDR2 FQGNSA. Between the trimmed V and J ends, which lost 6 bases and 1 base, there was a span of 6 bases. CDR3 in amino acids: CASRKLNYGYTF. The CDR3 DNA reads TGTGCCAGCAGAAAACTTAACTATGGCTACACCTTC.

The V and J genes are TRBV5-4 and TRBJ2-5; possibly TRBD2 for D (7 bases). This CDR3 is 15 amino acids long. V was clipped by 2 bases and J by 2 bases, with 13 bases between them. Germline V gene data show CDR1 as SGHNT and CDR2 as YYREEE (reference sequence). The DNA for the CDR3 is TGTGCCAGCAGCTTAGGGGGGGGGAAGCAAGAGACCCAGTACTTC. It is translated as CASSLGGGKQETQYF.

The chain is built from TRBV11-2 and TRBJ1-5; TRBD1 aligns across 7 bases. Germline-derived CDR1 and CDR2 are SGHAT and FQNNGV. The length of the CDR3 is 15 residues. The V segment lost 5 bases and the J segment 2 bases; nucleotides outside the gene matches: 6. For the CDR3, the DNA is TGTGCCAGCAGCGGAAATACAGGGGGCAATCAGCCCCAGCATTTT. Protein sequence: CASSGNTGGNQPQHF.

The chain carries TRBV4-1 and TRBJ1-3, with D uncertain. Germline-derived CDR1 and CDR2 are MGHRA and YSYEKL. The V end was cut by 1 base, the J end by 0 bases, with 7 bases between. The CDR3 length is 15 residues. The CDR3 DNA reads TGCGCCAGCAGCCAAGCTGACATCTCTGGAAACACCATATATTTT. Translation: CASSQADISGNTIYF.

The CDR3 is CAWKWGSGGGGELFF. The CDR3 bases are TGTGCCTGGAAATGGGGTAGCGGGGGTGGCGGGGAGCTGTTTTTT. The gene calls are TRBV30 and TRBJ2-2, with 9 bases identical to TRBD2. The CDR3 runs 15 residues. Trimming removed 4 bases from V and 7 bases from J; junction bases left unmatched: 10. Germline CDR1 and CDR2: GTSNPN and SVGIG (reference sequence).

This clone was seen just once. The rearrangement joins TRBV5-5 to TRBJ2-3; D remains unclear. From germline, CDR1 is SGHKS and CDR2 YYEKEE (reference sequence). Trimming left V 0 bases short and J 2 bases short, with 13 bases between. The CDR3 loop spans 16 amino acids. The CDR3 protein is CASSLAVSADTDTQYF. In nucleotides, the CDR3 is TGTGCCAGCAGCTTGGCAGTATCCGCTGACACAGATACGCAGTATTTT.

As DNA, the CDR3 is TGCGCCAGCAGCTTGGCCCGTTCGGCTAGCGGGACAGATACGCAGTATTTT. Residues: CASSLARSASGTDTQYF. The chain uses TRBV5-1 and TRBJ2-3; 8 bases line up with TRBD2. J lost 3 bases, V lost 0 bases, and 9 bases had no gene match. Germline lookup yields CDR1 SGHRS and CDR2 YFSETQ. The CDR3 sequence is 17 residues long.

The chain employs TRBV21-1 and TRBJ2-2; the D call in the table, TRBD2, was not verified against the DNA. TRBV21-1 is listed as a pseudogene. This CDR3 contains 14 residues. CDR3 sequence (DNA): TGTGCCAGCAGCAAAGCAGGCGGGACCGGGGAGCTGTTTTTT. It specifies CASSKAGGTGELFF.

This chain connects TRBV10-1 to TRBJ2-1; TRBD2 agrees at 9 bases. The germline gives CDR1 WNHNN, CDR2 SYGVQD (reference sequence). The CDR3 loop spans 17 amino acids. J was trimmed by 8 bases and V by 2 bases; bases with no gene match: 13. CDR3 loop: CASSEQPLAGGQDEQFF. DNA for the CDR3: TGCGCCAGCAGTGAGCAGCCTCTCGCGGGGGGGCAGGATGAGCAGTTCTTC.

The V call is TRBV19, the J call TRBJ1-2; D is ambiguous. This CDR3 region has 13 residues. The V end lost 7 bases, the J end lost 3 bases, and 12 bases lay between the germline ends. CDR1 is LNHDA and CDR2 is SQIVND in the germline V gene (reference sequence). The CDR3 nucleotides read TGTGCCAGTATGACGGGGAGATACTATGGCTACACCTTC. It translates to CASMTGRYYGYTF.

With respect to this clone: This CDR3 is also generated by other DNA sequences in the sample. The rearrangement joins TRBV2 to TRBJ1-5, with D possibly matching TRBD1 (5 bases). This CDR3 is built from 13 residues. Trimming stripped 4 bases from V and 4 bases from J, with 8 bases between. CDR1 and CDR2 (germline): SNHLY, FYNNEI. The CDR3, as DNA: TGTGCCAGCAGTGGCGGGGGTAATCAGCCCCAGCATTTT. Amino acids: CASSGGGNQPQHF.

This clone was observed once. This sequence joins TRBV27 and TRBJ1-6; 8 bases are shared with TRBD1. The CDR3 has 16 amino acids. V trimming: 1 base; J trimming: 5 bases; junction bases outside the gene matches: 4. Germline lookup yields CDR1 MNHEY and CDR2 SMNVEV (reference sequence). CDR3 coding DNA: TGTGCCAGCAGTTTATTTGCGACAGGGGATAATTCACCCCTCCACTTT. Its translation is CASSLFATGDNSPLHF.

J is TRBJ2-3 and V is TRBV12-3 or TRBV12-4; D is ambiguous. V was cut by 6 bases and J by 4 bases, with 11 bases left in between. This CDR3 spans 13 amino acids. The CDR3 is CASSPEAPDTQYF. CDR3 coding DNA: TGTGCCAGCAGCCCAGAGGCCCCAGATACGCAGTATTTT.

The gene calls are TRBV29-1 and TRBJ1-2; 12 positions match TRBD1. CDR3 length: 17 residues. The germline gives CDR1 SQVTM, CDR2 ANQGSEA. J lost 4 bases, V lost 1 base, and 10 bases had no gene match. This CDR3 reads CSVEAPGQGALGYGYTF. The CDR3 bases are TGCAGCGTTGAAGCTCCGGGACAGGGGGCGTTGGGCTATGGCTACACCTTC. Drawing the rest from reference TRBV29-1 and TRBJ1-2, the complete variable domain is SAVISQKPSRDICQRGTSLTIQCQVDSQVTMMFWYRQQPGQSLTLIATANQGSEATYESGFVIDKFPISRPNLTFSTLTVSNMSPEDSSIYLCSVEAPGQGALGYGYTFGSGTRLTVV.

The CDR3 reads CATSDLDRATDTQYF. The CDR3, as DNA: TGTGCCACCAGTGATCTGGACAGGGCCACAGATACGCAGTATTTT. This chain joins TRBV24-1 and TRBJ2-3; 8 nucleotides agree with TRBD1. Germline CDR1 is KGHDR and CDR2 is SFDVKD. The V segment lost 3 bases and the J segment 2 bases; nucleotides outside the gene matches: 3. The CDR3 loop spans 15 amino acids.

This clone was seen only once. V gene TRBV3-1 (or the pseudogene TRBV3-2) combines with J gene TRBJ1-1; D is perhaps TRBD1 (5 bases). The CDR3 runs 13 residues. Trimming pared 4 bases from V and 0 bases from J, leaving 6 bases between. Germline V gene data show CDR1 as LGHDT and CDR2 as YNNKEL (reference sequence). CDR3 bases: TGTGCCAGCAGCCTAGGGGTGAACACTGAAGCTTTCTTT. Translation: CASSLGVNTEAFF.

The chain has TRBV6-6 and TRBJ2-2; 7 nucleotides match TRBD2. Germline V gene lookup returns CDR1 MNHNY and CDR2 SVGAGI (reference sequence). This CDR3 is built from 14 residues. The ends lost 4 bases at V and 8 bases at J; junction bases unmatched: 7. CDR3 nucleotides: TGTGCCAGCAGTTGGGGGGGTAAGACAGGGGAGCTGTTTTTT. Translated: CASSWGGKTGELFF.

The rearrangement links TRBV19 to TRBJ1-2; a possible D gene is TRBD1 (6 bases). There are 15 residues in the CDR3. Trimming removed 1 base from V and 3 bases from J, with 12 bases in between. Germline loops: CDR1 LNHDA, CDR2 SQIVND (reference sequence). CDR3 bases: TGTGCCAGTAGTATAGCCGGACAGCGCTACTATGGCTACACCTTC. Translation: CASSIAGQRYYGYTF.

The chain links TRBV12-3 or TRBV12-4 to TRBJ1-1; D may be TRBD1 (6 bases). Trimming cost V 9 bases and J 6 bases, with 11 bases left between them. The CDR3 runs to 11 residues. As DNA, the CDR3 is TGTGCCAGTTCCAGGGGACCTGAAGCTTTCTTT. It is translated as CASSRGPEAFF.

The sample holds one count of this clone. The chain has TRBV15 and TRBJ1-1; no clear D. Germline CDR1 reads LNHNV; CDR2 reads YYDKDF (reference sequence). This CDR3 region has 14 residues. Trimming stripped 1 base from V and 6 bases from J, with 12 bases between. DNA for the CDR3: TGTGCCACCAGCAGAGGGTCAGCGTGGGCTGAAGCTTTCTTT. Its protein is CATSRGSAWAEAFF.

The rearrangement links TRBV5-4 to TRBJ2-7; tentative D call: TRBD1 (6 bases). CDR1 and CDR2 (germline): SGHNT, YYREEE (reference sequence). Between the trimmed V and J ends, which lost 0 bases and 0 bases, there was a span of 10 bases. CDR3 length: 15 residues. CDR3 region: CASSLAGASSYEQYV. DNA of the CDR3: TGTGCCAGCAGCTTGGCAGGGGCGAGCTCCTACGAGCAGTACGTC.

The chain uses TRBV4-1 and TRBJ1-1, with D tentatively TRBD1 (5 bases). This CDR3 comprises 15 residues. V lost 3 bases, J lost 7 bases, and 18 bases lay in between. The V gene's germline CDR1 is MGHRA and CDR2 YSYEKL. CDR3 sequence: CASSHTGTGSYEAFF. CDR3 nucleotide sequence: TGCGCCAGCAGCCACACTGGAACAGGATCCTATGAAGCTTTCTTT.